This T cell receptor beta chain was identified during a study of shared clonotypes between healthy human individuals. About the study: The donor pool was made up of two women and a few men aged 18 to 49. The plates for each donor numbered three CD4 naive, three CD4 memory, two CD8 naive and one CD8 memory.

Samples underwent the assay at deep level. Investigators spread the genomic DNA of each subset evenly over several immunoSEQ plates. Profiling relied on immunoSEQ multiplex PCR, and the TCRdb table lists in-frame clones only, not all of them. There are approximately 1.5 million clones in the sample; nearly 99% occur only once, and approximately 0.45% lies in the top ten. Germline assignment: CDR1 SGHVS and CDR2 FNYEAQ. This CDR3 contains 13 residues. The ends were cut back, 1 base at V and 5 bases at J, with 6 bases in the middle. This chain uses TRBV7-6 with TRBJ2-1; maybe TRBD1 (6 bases). The source of this sequence is a man under 40 in good health. Sequencing was done on a sample of naive CD4+ T cells sorted from blood. The subset is: CD45RA+ positively selected. The chain's CDR3 is CASSLDRDNEQFF. DNA of the CDR3: TGTGCCAGCAGCTTAGACAGGGACAATGAGCAGTTCTTC.